Listed below are T cell receptor beta chains from one sample, sequenced in a study of radiotherapy plus CTLA-4 blockade in lung cancer. Assay used: immunoSEQ multiplex PCR; TCRdb lists only in-frame clones, some missing. The data contain about 97,000 clones, 60% to 75% of them singletons. The material sequenced was peripheral blood, taken from a patient treated with radiotherapy plus ipilimumab. All receptors derive from a human donor with non-small cell lung cancer who had a partial response to radiotherapy plus ipilimumab. Some clones in this sample may be carry-over from other donors' samples. Both conserved end residues are part of each CDR3. The order of the fields is V gene, J gene, CDR3 length, CDR3 protein.

>TRBV5-5|TRBJ2-5|16
CASSSTPGQGLETQYF
>TRBV15|TRBJ2-2|16
CATSREAGSNTGELFF
>TRBV19|TRBJ1-3|15
CASSIGQSSGNTIYF
>TRBV7-3|TRBJ2-2|17
CASSYEGQGARTGELFF
>TRBV14|TRBJ2-1|14
CASSQVAPGGPQFF
>TRBV9|TRBJ2-7|14
CASSAPGTGYEQYF
>TRBV19|TRBJ2-1|13
CASSLTLYNEQFF
>TRBV10-3|TRBJ2-3|14
CAISEDRGSGTQYF
>TRBV6-5|TRBJ2-3|14
CASSRDRSTDTQYF
>TRBV28|TRBJ2-1|11
CASRVVNEQFF
>TRBV4-3|TRBJ1-2|14
CASSPNDSNYGYTF
>TRBV6-4|TRBJ2-2|15
CASSQGDRYTGELFF
>TRBV27|TRBJ2-1|12
CASSPSDNEQFF
>TRBV5-1|TRBJ2-7|14
CASSLAETSVEQYF
>TRBV14|TRBJ2-5|15
CASSRRQGLQETQYF
>TRBV11-3|TRBJ2-2|15
CASSPVGGLVGELFF
>TRBV5-5|TRBJ2-6|15
CASSYLASGANVLTF
>TRBV6-6|TRBJ2-7|12
CASRQDYHEQYF
>TRBV15|TRBJ2-3|16
CATSRVASGPLDTQYF
>TRBV7-2|TRBJ2-2|17
CASRRTSGGPATGELFF
>TRBV5-1|TRBJ2-3|14
CASSLSTLSDTQYF
>TRBV21-1|TRBJ2-7|16
CASSIYRQNYLYEQYF
>TRBV30|TRBJ2-5|14
CAWSVGLAGETQYF
>TRBV11-1|TRBJ2-7|14
CASSLGLKRYEQYF
>TRBV2|TRBJ2-5|12
CASSLERETQYF
>TRBV11-2|TRBJ1-4|16
CASSNTRGGSNEKLFF
>TRBV2|TRBJ2-1|15
CASSGLTGSYNEQFF
>TRBV28|TRBJ2-5|17
CASSYFRLAALKETQYF
>TRBV5-5|TRBJ1-4|14
CASSLSVQGEKLFF
>TRBV28|TRBJ1-5|12
CASKVGNQPQHF
>TRBV30|TRBJ1-1|13
CAWTRGVYREAFF
>TRBV30|TRBJ2-7|14
CAWSVPDSSYEQYF
>TRBV6-6|TRBJ1-1|16
CASSFPPGQRSPEAFF
>TRBV7-6|TRBJ2-1|15
CASSPRTSSYNEQFF
>TRBV7-6|TRBJ2-3|15
CASSLDGRFTDTQYF
>TRBV6-6|TRBJ2-1|15
CASIQSGGASSEQFF
>TRBV7-9|TRBJ2-5|15
CASSFSGGGSETQYF
>TRBV27|TRBJ1-1|14
CASSFGQANTEAFF
>TRBV7-2|TRBJ1-1|14
CASSRVRAGTEAFF
>TRBV5-1|TRBJ2-3|15
CASKGLAGGIDTQYF
>TRBV2|TRBJ1-1|15
CATNPGPPMNTEAFF
>TRBV5-1|TRBJ1-2|13
CASSPDRYYGYTF
>TRBV6-4|TRBJ2-1|16
CASSSGLAGGEGEQFF